Listed here are 9 T cell receptor beta chains from one sample, sequenced in a study of blood T cell repertoires in COVID-19. The method was immunoSEQ multiplex PCR; TCRdb's version includes in-frame clones alone and lacks a portion of them. The sample carries fewer than 200,000 clones, approximately 79% recorded once. The sequencing sample was made of peripheral blood. The receptor source for this set is an elderly woman with acute or convalescent COVID-19.

The V call is TRBV7-8, the J call TRBJ2-7; the D is unclear. The CDR3 runs to 14 residues. Trimming stripped 6 bases from V and 3 bases from J, with 15 bases between. Germline CDR1 and CDR2: SGHVS and FQNEAQ. CDR3 sequence (DNA): TGTGCCAGCAGTCCCCACGAGAGTGACTACGAGCAGTACTTC. It translates to CASSPHESDYEQYF.

This clone showed up just a few times. This rearrangement joins TRBV10-3 to TRBJ2-5; 8 bases are a match to TRBD2. The J segment lost 4 bases and the V segment lost 10 bases, leaving 8 bases of the junction unmatched. CDR1 is ENHRY and CDR2 is SYGVKD in the germline V gene. The CDR3 is 13 amino acids. CDR3 sequence (DNA): TGTGCCACCCTGAGCGGGGGCGGAGAGACCCAGTACTTC. This encodes CATLSGGGETQYF.

The V call is TRBV27, the J call TRBJ1-1, with D unresolved. CDR1 MNHEY and CDR2 SMNVEV come from the germline V gene (reference sequence). Trimming shortened V by 0 bases and J by 6 bases, and 14 bases separated the two germline ends. The CDR3 length is 15 residues. CDR3 nucleotide sequence: TGTGCCAGCAGTTTATCGTCTGAGGGTAACCCTGAAGCTTTCTTT. This gives the protein CASSLSSEGNPEAFF.

The chain is built from TRBV2 and TRBJ1-1, with unresolved D. The CDR3 sequence is 13 residues long. Germline V gives CDR1 SNHLY, CDR2 FYNNEI. V was trimmed by 7 bases and J by 4 bases, leaving 13 bases between them. CDR3 protein: CASKSEGSTEAFF. The CDR3, as DNA: TGTGCCAGCAAGAGTGAAGGGAGCACTGAAGCTTTCTTT.

This clone was seen a single time. This chain connects TRBV29-1 to TRBJ2-4; tentatively, D is TRBD1 (6 bases). The CDR3 length is 15 residues. Germline V gene lookup returns CDR1 SQVTM and CDR2 ANQGSEA. Trimming cost V 5 bases and J 11 bases, with 25 bases left between them. The CDR3 DNA sequence: TGCAGCGTTACCAAGGGTACAGGGAGACTACTATTTCAGTACTTC. It specifies CSVTKGTGRLLFQYF.

This clone has a handful of counts. The rearrangement links TRBV30 to TRBJ2-7; TRBD1 matches 9 bases. Germline V gives CDR1 GTSNPN, CDR2 SVGIG (reference sequence). The V gene end was trimmed by 4 bases and the J gene end by 3 bases; junction bases not matched to a gene: 4. The length of the CDR3 is 13 residues. Here the CDR3 reads CAWTTGQGYEQYF. The CDR3 coding sequence is TGTGCCTGGACAACGGGACAGGGCTACGAGCAGTACTTC.

This clone was seen only a few times. The rearrangement uses TRBV15 and TRBJ2-1; D is possibly TRBD2 (5 bases). CDR3 length: 15 residues. With 5 bases removed from V and 6 bases from J, the gap between germline ends came to 17 bases. Per the germline V gene, CDR1 is LNHNV and CDR2 is YYDKDF (reference sequence). CDR3: CATSSLTGIGNEQFF. In DNA, the CDR3 is TGTGCCACCAGCTCCCTCACGGGGATCGGCAATGAGCAGTTCTTC. Full variable domain (outside the CDR3, taken from reference TRBV15 and TRBJ2-1): DAMVIQNPRYQVTQFGKPVTLSCSQTLNHNVMYWYQQKSSQAPKLLFHYYDKDFNNEADTPDNFQSRRPNTSFCFLDIRSPGLGDTAMYLCATSSLTGIGNEQFFGPGTRLTVL.

The chain has TRBV5-1 and TRBJ2-3, with 9 bases lining up with TRBD2. CDR1 is SGHRS and CDR2 is YFSETQ in the germline V gene. J lost 4 bases, V lost 4 bases, and 10 bases had no gene match. The CDR3 spans 16 residues. CDR3 protein: CASSMRTSAVSDTQYF. The CDR3 DNA sequence: TGCGCCAGCAGCATGCGGACTAGCGCCGTATCAGATACGCAGTATTTT. Looking up the rest from reference TRBV5-1 and TRBJ2-3 gives the full variable domain: KAGVTQTPRYLIKTRGQQVTLSCSPISGHRSVSWYQQTPGQGLQFLFEYFSETQRNKGNFPGRFSGRQFSNSRSEMNVSTLELGDSALYLCASSMRTSAVSDTQYFGPGTRLTVL.

The J gene is TRBJ2-1, the V gene TRBV6-5; TRBD1 aligns across 10 bases. The CDR3 runs to 15 residues. CDR1 and CDR2 (germline): MNHEY, SVGAGI. The ends lost 4 bases at V and 7 bases at J; junction bases unmatched: 7. The CDR3: CASSSDRGRRNEQFF. The CDR3 nucleotides are TGTGCCAGCAGTTCCGACAGGGGGCGAAGGAATGAGCAGTTCTTC.